This TCR beta chain stems from a study of blood T cell repertoires in COVID-19. Background on the study: Both acute and convalescent COVID-19 samples were obtained from the United States, Italy and Spain. T cells, B-cell-depleted T cells, or PBMCs provided the cDNA or gDNA that served as material.

The CDR3 length is 13 residues. Germline-derived CDR1 and CDR2 are MGHRA and YSYEKL. V was cut by 4 bases and J by 5 bases, with 11 bases left in between. Authors' methods: Using reference gene primer amplification, nucleated cell counts were estimated. Sequencing used immunoSEQ multiplex PCR; TCRdb keeps in-frame clones, though not all of them. The V and J calls and clone size come from that table; D and trimming were worked out from the DNA. The sample lists 70,000 to 85,000 clones, roughly 80% occurring once. V is TRBV4-1 and J is TRBJ1-1; D is uncertain. This receptor was obtained from a woman of 80 years or more with acute or convalescent COVID-19. Sequenced input: peripheral blood. CDR3 bases: TGCGCCAGCAGCCCCCCCGGTTTTACTGAAGCTTTCTTT. Protein: CASSPPGFTEAFF.